These 32 T cell receptor beta chains share one sample of origin, sequenced in a study of shared clonotypes between healthy human individuals. TCRdb's table, derived via immunoSEQ multiplex PCR, lists solely in-frame clones and lacks some. The table shows around 1.6 million clones, with approximately 98% occurring only once. The sequenced sample was naive CD4+ T cells sorted from blood. Subset specified: CD45RA+ positively selected. The receptors come from a man aged 25 to 40 in good health.

The rearrangement uses TRBV10-3 and TRBJ2-7, with 13 bases identical to TRBD2. The CDR3 sequence is 13 residues long. The germline CDR1 and CDR2 sequences are ENHRY and SYGVKD. V lost 10 bases and J lost 7; bases outside the gene matches: 7. The CDR3 here is CATGTSGTSEQYF. The CDR3 DNA follows: TGTGCCACGGGGACTAGCGGGACCTCGGAGCAGTACTTC.

V gene TRBV6-5 combines with J gene TRBJ1-5; D gene ambiguous. The CDR3 consists of 14 residues. The germline V gene encodes CDR1 MNHEY and CDR2 SVGAGI. The V end was cut by 6 bases, the J end by 5 bases, with 14 bases between. The CDR3 loop reads CASRARSLYQPQHF. In DNA, the CDR3 is TGTGCCAGCAGAGCCCGAAGTTTATATCAGCCCCAGCATTTT.

This chain links TRBV6-1 with TRBJ2-3; tentative D call: TRBD2 (6 bases). V was trimmed by 7 bases and J by 6 bases, leaving 14 bases between them. Germline V lookup: CDR1 MNHNS, CDR2 SASEGT. The CDR3 contains 13 residues. The CDR3 loop is CASIAGGADTQYF. CDR3 bases: TGTGCCAGCATTGCAGGAGGGGCGGATACGCAGTATTTT.

Concerning this clone: The same CDR3 arises from other DNA sequences in this sample as well. The genes are TRBV5-4 and TRBJ2-7, with 8 positions matching TRBD1. The CDR3 spans 15 residues. V shed 0 bases and J 2 bases; nucleotides not matched to a gene: 4. Germline values: CDR1 SGHNT, CDR2 YYREEE (reference sequence). The CDR3 region has the DNA TGTGCCAGCAGCTTGGGGCAGGGGGCAACCTACGAGCAGTACTTC. Translated, it gives CASSLGQGATYEQYF.

This chain links TRBV18 with TRBJ2-5; D gene unclear. Trimming removed 0 bases at V and 1 base at J, with 9 bases between. Germline V CDR1 and CDR2: KGHSH, LQKENI. CDR3 size: 15 residues. The CDR3 region is CASSPPGRFQETQYF. For the CDR3, the DNA is TGTGCCAGCTCACCACCGGGCAGATTCCAAGAGACCCAGTACTTC.

The V gene is TRBV6-6, the J gene TRBJ1-2; D gene unclear. Trimming removed 6 bases at V and 7 bases at J, with 15 bases between. Germline CDR1 MNHNY, CDR2 SVGAGI (reference sequence). This CDR3 has 13 amino acids. CDR3 protein: CASSPSSPSGYTF. DNA for the CDR3: TGTGCCAGCAGCCCTTCTAGTCCCTCTGGCTACACCTTC.

This sequence joins TRBV12-5 and TRBJ2-1; 9 positions match TRBD2. The CDR3 spans 18 residues. V gave up 0 bases and J gave up 3 bases; unmatched junction bases: 9. Germline V gives CDR1 LGHNT, CDR2 FRNRAP. In DNA form, the CDR3 reads TGTGCTAGTGGTTTGGTACATGATGGCGGGAGGGGCTACAATGAGCAGTTCTTC. This sequence encodes CASGLVHDGGRGYNEQFF.

The chain links TRBV7-2 to TRBJ1-1; 8 positions match TRBD1. Trimming cost V 4 bases and J 0 bases; bases outside gene matches: 1. CDR3 length equals 14 residues. Germline V gene sequence: CDR1 SGHTA, CDR2 FQGNSA. The CDR3 bases are TGTGCCAGCAGCTACAGGGGGTTGAACACTGAAGCTTTCTTT. It codes for CASSYRGLNTEAFF.

This chain uses TRBV28 with TRBJ1-5, with 9 bases fitting TRBD1. Germline CDR1 MDHEN, CDR2 SYDVKM. The CDR3 has 17 amino acids. Trimming took 4 bases from V and 0 from J; bases not matched to a gene: 7. The CDR3: CASSSPDRGYSNQPQHF. CDR3 coding DNA: TGTGCCAGCAGTTCCCCGGACAGGGGATATAGCAATCAGCCCCAGCATTTT.

The V call is TRBV7-9, the J call TRBJ1-1; 7 positions agree with TRBD1. Per the germline V gene, CDR1 is SEHNR and CDR2 is FQNEAQ (reference sequence). Unmatched junction bases numbered 10, after V lost 6 bases and J lost 6 bases. The CDR3 is 14 amino acids. The CDR3 DNA reads as TGTGCCAGCAGTTCCATGACAGGGCCCTCTGAAGCTTTCTTT. It codes for CASSSMTGPSEAFF.

This chain joins TRBV7-8 and TRBJ1-5, with TRBD1 matching 10 bases. The CDR3 has 17 residues. V gave up 5 bases and J gave up 7 bases; unmatched junction bases: 14. Per germline, CDR1 SGHVS and CDR2 FQNEAQ. The CDR3 DNA sequence: TGTGCCAGCAGCGACCACCTCGGACAGGGGGGACAGCAGCCCCAGCATTTT. Translated: CASSDHLGQGGQQPQHF.

This chain joins TRBV14 and TRBJ1-1, with D perhaps matching TRBD1 (5 bases). The CDR3 sequence is 16 residues long. The V end was cut by 4 bases, the J end by 3 bases, with 18 bases between. CDR1 is SGHDN and CDR2 is FVKESK in the germline V gene. For the CDR3, the DNA is TGTGCCAGCAGCCCATCGAGGCTGGGGCGTCACACTGAAGCTTTCTTT. Amino acid sequence: CASSPSRLGRHTEAFF.

This clone has just one count. This chain joins TRBV5-1 and TRBJ2-7; D uncertain. Trimming stripped 0 bases from V and 3 bases from J, with 7 bases between. The CDR3 length is 13 residues. In germline, CDR1 is SGHRS, CDR2 YFSETQ. Written as DNA, the CDR3 is TGCGCCAGCAGCTTGGCTCAATACTACGAGCAGTACTTC. Encoded protein: CASSLAQYYEQYF.

The chain recombines TRBV9 with TRBJ2-3, with a possible D match to TRBD2 (5 bases). The ends were cut back, 3 bases at V and 0 bases at J, with 11 bases in the middle. CDR3 length equals 15 residues. The germline CDR1 and CDR2 sequences are SGDLS and YYNGEE. CDR3 amino acids: CASSEGLHSTDTQYF. The CDR3 nucleotides read TGTGCCAGCAGCGAAGGACTCCACAGCACAGATACGCAGTATTTT.

A note on this clone: The sample carries other DNA sequences with the same CDR3. The chain recombines TRBV5-1 with TRBJ2-2; a possible D gene is TRBD1 (5 bases). V lost 0 bases and J lost 4, with 7 bases in between. The CDR3 covers 14 residues. Germline lookup yields CDR1 SGHRS and CDR2 YFSETQ. CDR3 sequence: CASSLVRVTGELFF. As DNA, the CDR3 is TGCGCCAGCAGCTTGGTCAGGGTCACCGGGGAGCTGTTTTTT.

This clone has only one observation. J is TRBJ1-4 and V is TRBV28, with a weak D call TRBD1 (5 bases). Germline CDR1 is MDHEN and CDR2 is SYDVKM. The CDR3 spans 13 residues. The V end was cut by 5 bases, the J end by 4 bases, with 8 bases between. The CDR3 is CASSRQHNEKLFF. CDR3 bases: TGTGCCAGCAGTAGACAGCATAATGAAAAACTGTTTTTT.

The chain joins TRBV10-3 to TRBJ2-5, with 8 positions matching TRBD1. The V gene end was trimmed by 7 bases and the J gene end by 5 bases; junction bases not matched to a gene: 6. Germline V gene lookup returns CDR1 ENHRY and CDR2 SYGVKD. The CDR3 is 13 residues long. CDR3 in amino acids: CAITGGAGETQYF. In DNA, the CDR3 is TGTGCCATCACAGGGGGCGCGGGGGAGACCCAGTACTTC.

The V and J genes are TRBV5-1 and TRBJ2-3; the D is unclear. The germline gives CDR1 SGHRS, CDR2 YFSETQ. Deletions cut 1 base from V and 5 bases from J, with 11 bases between. The CDR3 length is 14 residues. The DNA of the CDR3 is TGCGCCAGCAGCTTGTCCGCGACTGGAGATACGCAGTATTTT. Its protein product is CASSLSATGDTQYF.

Remarks on this clone: Different DNA sequences within this sample yield the same CDR3. CDR3 nucleotide sequence: TGCAGTGCTAGCCTCACCTACGAGCAGTACTTC. Amino acids: CSASLTYEQYF. The J gene is TRBJ2-7, the V gene TRBV20-1; D gene unclear. Per germline, CDR1 DFQATT and CDR2 SNEGSKA (reference sequence). V dropped 3 bases and J dropped 2 bases, with 5 bases sitting between them. The CDR3 loop spans 11 amino acids.

The rearrangement links TRBV7-2 to TRBJ2-7; D tentatively reads TRBD1 or TRBD2 (5 bases each). V lost 2 bases to trimming and J lost 2 bases, with 13 bases between them. The CDR3 covers 15 residues. Germline CDR1 SGHTA, CDR2 FQGNSA. In DNA form, the CDR3 reads TGTGCCAGCAGCTTATGGGACCGAGTCACCTACGAGCAGTACTTC. Protein sequence: CASSLWDRVTYEQYF.

The count of this clone is one. The V gene is TRBV28, the J gene TRBJ1-3; 8 bases fit TRBD1. Germline loops: CDR1 MDHEN, CDR2 SYDVKM. CDR3 length: 16 amino acids. After removal of 2 bases from V and 4 bases from J, the junction contained 7 bases not matched to a gene. This CDR3 reads CASSLAGGASGNTIYF. CDR3 nucleotides: TGTGCCAGCAGTTTAGCAGGGGGCGCTTCCGGAAACACCATATATTTT.

V usage is TRBV4-3 and J usage is TRBJ2-1; D uncertain. The germline V gene has CDR1 LGHNA and CDR2 YSLEER. V dropped 4 bases and J dropped 0 bases, with 10 bases sitting between them. The CDR3 loop spans 15 amino acids. Here the CDR3 reads CASSPRRLSYNEQFF. CDR3 DNA: TGCGCCAGCAGCCCTCGCAGGCTCTCCTACAATGAGCAGTTCTTC.

J is TRBJ1-3 and V is TRBV18; TRBD1 aligns across 7 bases. This CDR3 has 16 amino acids. With V trimmed by 4 bases and J by 0 bases, 6 bases remained unmatched. Germline V gene data show CDR1 as KGHSH and CDR2 as LQKENI. The CDR3 nucleotides are TGTGCCAGCTCACAGGGACAGAGCTACTCTGGAAACACCATATATTTT. Translating it yields CASSQGQSYSGNTIYF.

This chain joins TRBV5-1 and TRBJ1-1; the D gene is possibly TRBD1 (5 bases). The CDR3 spans 16 residues. Germline CDR1 is SGHRS and CDR2 is YFSETQ. Trimming shortened V by 4 bases and J by 0 bases, and 16 bases separated the two germline ends. This CDR3 reads CASSPGVTRLNTEAFF. DNA for the CDR3: TGCGCCAGCAGCCCGGGGGTGACGAGATTGAACACTGAAGCTTTCTTT. Supplemented by reference TRBV5-1 and TRBJ1-1, the full variable domain reads KAGVTQTPRYLIKTRGQQVTLSCSPISGHRSVSWYQQTPGQGLQFLFEYFSETQRNKGNFPGRFSGRQFSNSRSEMNVSTLELGDSALYLCASSPGVTRLNTEAFFGQGTRLTVV.

The chain links TRBV6-1 to TRBJ1-1; D possibly corresponds to TRBD1 (5 bases). This CDR3 has 13 amino acids. Trimming shortened V by 11 bases and J by 0 bases, and 13 bases separated the two germline ends. In germline, CDR1 is MNHNS, CDR2 SASEGT. The CDR3 here is CAGRRTLNTEAFF. The CDR3 bases are TGTGCCGGTAGACGGACATTGAACACTGAAGCTTTCTTT.

The rearrangement links TRBV6-6 to TRBJ2-1, with a possible D match to TRBD2 (6 bases). The germline gives CDR1 MNHNY, CDR2 SVGAGI (reference sequence). The length of the CDR3 is 15 residues. V gave up 6 bases and J gave up 0 bases, with 12 bases separating them. The CDR3 DNA is TGTGCCAGCAGCTCTCTGGGGGGCTCCTACAATGAGCAGTTCTTC. Amino acid sequence: CASSSLGGSYNEQFF.

The chain joins TRBV9 to TRBJ2-7, with 10 bases fitting TRBD2. The V segment lost 5 bases and the J segment 4 bases; nucleotides outside the gene matches: 3. CDR3 length equals 13 residues. Per germline, CDR1 SGDLS and CDR2 YYNGEE. Written as DNA, the CDR3 is TGTGCCAGCAGTACTAGCGGGGATTACGAGCAGTACTTC. It yields the protein CASSTSGDYEQYF.

The chain employs TRBV5-4 and TRBJ2-2, with D perhaps TRBD2 (5 bases). This CDR3 contains 15 residues. V was pared by 2 bases and J by 5 bases, with 13 bases between. Looked up from germline, CDR1 is SGHNT and CDR2 is YYREEE (reference sequence). CDR3 in DNA: TGTGCCAGCAGCTTTAAAATGAGGGAGACCGGGGAGCTGTTTTTT. Translation: CASSFKMRETGELFF.

The chain combines TRBV5-4 with TRBJ2-7, with TRBD1 matching 7 bases. Per germline, CDR1 SGHNT and CDR2 YYREEE (reference sequence). Trimming cost V 1 base and J 3 bases; bases outside gene matches: 4. The CDR3 is made up of 14 amino acids. The CDR3 DNA is TGTGCCAGCAGCTTGAACAGGGACAGCTACGAGCAGTACTTC. Amino acid sequence: CASSLNRDSYEQYF.

The chain has TRBV5-1 and TRBJ2-6; D remains ambiguous. CDR3 size: 17 residues. Germline-derived CDR1 and CDR2 are SGHRS and YFSETQ. The ends were cut back, 0 bases at V and 1 base at J, with 11 bases in the middle. The CDR3 is CASSLGFSVSGANVLTF. In DNA form, the CDR3 reads TGCGCCAGCAGCTTGGGGTTTTCTGTTTCTGGGGCCAACGTCCTGACTTTC.

V is TRBV19 and J is TRBJ2-3, with 12 bases identical to TRBD2. CDR3 size: 18 residues. Germline lookup yields CDR1 LNHDA and CDR2 SQIVND (reference sequence). The trim removed 5 bases at V and 2 bases at J, leaving 11 bases unmatched. CDR3 sequence reads: CASSLQGLAGAPTDTQYF. The CDR3 region has the DNA TGTGCCAGTAGTCTACAGGGACTAGCGGGCGCCCCCACAGATACGCAGTATTTT.

V usage is TRBV18 and J usage is TRBJ2-7; D may be TRBD2 (6 bases). This CDR3 has 17 amino acids. Trimming took 1 base from V and 1 from J, leaving 17 bases between them. CDR1 and CDR2 from the germline V gene are KGHSH and LQKENI. CDR3 residues: CASSPLPVRRDSYEQYF. In DNA, the CDR3 is TGTGCCAGCTCACCACTACCTGTCCGGCGGGATTCCTACGAGCAGTACTTC.